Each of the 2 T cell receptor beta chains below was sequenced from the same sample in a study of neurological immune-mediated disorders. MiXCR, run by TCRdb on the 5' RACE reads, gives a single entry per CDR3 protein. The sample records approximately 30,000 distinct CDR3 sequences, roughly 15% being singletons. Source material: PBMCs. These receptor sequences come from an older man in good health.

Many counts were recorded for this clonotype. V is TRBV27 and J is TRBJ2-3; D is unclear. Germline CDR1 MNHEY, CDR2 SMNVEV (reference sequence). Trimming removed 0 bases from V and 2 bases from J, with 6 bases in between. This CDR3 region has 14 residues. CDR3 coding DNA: TGTGCCAGCAGTTTATCGGCCTCCACAGATACGCAGTATTTT. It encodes CASSLSASTDTQYF.

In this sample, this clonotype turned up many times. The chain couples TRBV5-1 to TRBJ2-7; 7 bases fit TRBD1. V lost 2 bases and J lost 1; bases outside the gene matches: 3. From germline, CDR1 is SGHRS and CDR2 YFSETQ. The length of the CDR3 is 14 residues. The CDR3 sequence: CASSLQGRSYEQYF. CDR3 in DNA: TGCGCCAGCAGCTTACAGGGGCGATCCTACGAGCAGTACTTC. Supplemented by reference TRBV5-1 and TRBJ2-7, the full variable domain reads KAGVTQTPRYLIKTRGQQVTLSCSPISGHRSVSWYQQTPGQGLQFLFEYFSETQRNKGNFPGRFSGRQFSNSRSEMNVSTLELGDSALYLCASSLQGRSYEQYFGPGTRLTVT.